This T cell receptor (beta chain) appears in the sequencing data of a study of PD-1 blockade in classical Hodgkin lymphoma. The time point is: cycle 4 day 1 (C4D1), after about 6 weeks of nivolumab. Every patient had relapsed following autologous stem cell transplantation, and cohorts differed in brentuximab vedotin exposure. Thawed PBMCs were the source of CD8+ T cells, obtained through magnetic negative selection. Sequencing used immunoSEQ multiplex PCR; TCRdb keeps in-frame clones, though not all of them. The data hold thousands of clones, with approximately 65% observed a single time. Trimming took 4 bases from V and 4 from J; bases not matched to a gene: 12. The CDR3 has 17 amino acids. The germline V gene encodes CDR1 SNHLY and CDR2 FYNNEI. This clone was found a few times.

The rearrangement links TRBV2 to TRBJ2-7; 11 bases match TRBD2. This clonotype was obtained from a human donor with classical Hodgkin lymphoma. This sample comprised CD8+ T cells from blood, obtained before the fourth cycle of nivolumab. CDR3 in amino acids: CASSGSFSGGALYEQYF. CDR3 DNA: TGTGCCAGCAGTGGGTCTTTTAGCGGGGGGGCCCTTTACGAGCAGTACTTC.